This entry features one T cell receptor (beta chain) sequence. Under the authors' procedure: For nucleated cells, counts were estimated from reference gene primer amplification. The method was immunoSEQ multiplex PCR; TCRdb's version includes in-frame clones alone and lacks a portion of them. The V and J calls and clone size were taken over from that table, and D and trimming were inferred from the DNA. The sample carries roughly 430,000 clones, 88% recorded once. The data stem from a study of blood T cell repertoires in COVID-19. As for the study in general: Samples came from the United States, Italy and Spain, spanning acute and convalescent COVID-19. PBMCs, B-cell-depleted T cells, or T cells were the source of the cDNA or gDNA that made up the material.

V trimming: 4 bases; J trimming: 5 bases; junction bases outside the gene matches: 13. CDR1 is SGHRS and CDR2 is YFSETQ in the germline V gene. The CDR3 totals 16 residues. The participants were between about 18 and 90 years old and came from 24 US areas. The J gene is TRBJ2-5, the V gene TRBV5-1, with 8 bases matching TRBD2. Sequenced sample: PBMCs or T cells enriched from blood (not recorded which). The TCR sequence derives from a woman aged 18-29 years who had been exposed to COVID-19. The CDR3, as DNA: TGCGCCAGCAGCCGTTTCGGGGCGGGAGGAGTGGAGACCCAGTACTTC. Encoded protein: CASSRFGAGGVETQYF.